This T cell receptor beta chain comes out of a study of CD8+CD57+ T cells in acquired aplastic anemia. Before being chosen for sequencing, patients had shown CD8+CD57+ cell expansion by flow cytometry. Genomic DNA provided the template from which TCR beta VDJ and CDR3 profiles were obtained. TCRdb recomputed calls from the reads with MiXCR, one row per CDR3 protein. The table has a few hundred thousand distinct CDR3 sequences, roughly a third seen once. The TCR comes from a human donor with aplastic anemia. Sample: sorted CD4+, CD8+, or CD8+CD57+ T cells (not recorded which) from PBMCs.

The CDR3: CASSHPRQGTNSPLHF. CDR3 DNA sequence: TGTGCCAGCAGTCACCCCCGACAGGGGACCAATTCACCCCTCCACTTT. J is TRBJ1-6 and V is TRBV6-5, with 8 bases that match TRBD1. The CDR3 contains 16 residues. V lost 5 bases to trimming and J lost 7 bases; unmatched junction nucleotides: 10. Germline V gene lookup returns CDR1 MNHEY and CDR2 SVGAGI.